This T cell receptor (beta chain) was identified in a study of blood T cell repertoires in COVID-19. This clone was recorded only once. The V gene's germline CDR1 is SGHAT and CDR2 FQDESV (reference sequence). The CDR3 spans 14 residues. V shed 2 bases and J 4 bases; nucleotides not matched to a gene: 2. The assay was immunoSEQ multiplex PCR, and TCRdb's table has in-frame clones only and misses some. The sample has 80,000 or so clones, over 75% seen once; the top ten hold approximately 8.7%. This chain links TRBV11-1 with TRBJ2-7; 10 bases map to TRBD1. The sample was peripheral blood. This TCR was recovered from a human donor in a cohort sampled during active COVID-19. CDR3 protein: CASSLRQGAYEQYF. The CDR3 DNA reads as TGTGCCAGCAGCTTACGACAGGGGGCTTACGAGCAGTACTTC.